This passage covers 21 T cell receptor beta chains from one sample sequenced in a study of T cell repertoires in ileal Crohn's disease. Only in-frame clones appear in the TCRdb table, and some are missing; sequencing was by immunoSEQ multiplex PCR. The sample has 2,000 to 2,500 clones, about 76% seen once. Sample: ileal tissue. These receptors were collected from an adult with Crohn's disease.

The CDR3 is CASSLSVGGDGYTF. CDR3 nucleotides: TGTGCCAGCAGTTTATCTGTCGGGGGGGACGGCTACACCTTC. The V gene is TRBV27, the J gene TRBJ1-2; D may be TRBD1 (5 bases). Germline CDR1 is MNHEY and CDR2 is SMNVEV (reference sequence). CDR3 length: 14 residues. Trimming pared 0 bases from V and 8 bases from J, leaving 13 bases between.

The gene calls are TRBV6-5 and TRBJ1-2; 8 nucleotides align to TRBD1. CDR1 is MNHEY, CDR2 SVGAGI, per germline. The CDR3 runs 16 residues. J was trimmed by 1 base and V by 0 bases; bases with no gene match: 4. CDR3 region: CASSYSRQGFNYGYTF. The CDR3 bases are TGTGCCAGCAGTTACTCGAGACAGGGGTTTAACTATGGCTACACCTTC.

Only a few counts were recorded for this clone. This rearrangement joins TRBV5-5 to TRBJ2-5, with D uncertain. Deletions cut 4 bases from V and 0 bases from J, with 7 bases between. The CDR3 runs to 13 residues. The germline CDR1 and CDR2 sequences are SGHKS and YYEKEE (reference sequence). DNA for the CDR3: TGTGCCAGCAGCCTCCGTAACCAAGAGACCCAGTACTTC. Residues: CASSLRNQETQYF.

The gene calls are TRBV10-1 and TRBJ2-2; D not resolved. The V gene's germline CDR1 is WNHNN and CDR2 SYGVQD (reference sequence). The ends were cut back, 9 bases at V and 4 bases at J, with 9 bases in the middle. The CDR3 is 12 residues long. The CDR3 is CARAGSTGELFF. The DNA of the CDR3 is TGCGCCAGGGCAGGCAGCACCGGGGAGCTGTTTTTT.

The chain uses TRBV27 and TRBJ2-3; 7 bases map to TRBD2. This CDR3 spans 16 amino acids. J lost 2 bases, V lost 5 bases, and 10 bases had no gene match. Germline CDR1 MNHEY, CDR2 SMNVEV (reference sequence). CDR3 region: CASSPRRRGTTDTQYF. The CDR3 DNA sequence: TGTGCCAGCAGTCCCCGGCGGCGGGGGACCACAGATACGCAGTATTTT.

This clone came up a few times. This chain joins TRBV21-1 and TRBJ2-3; TRBD1 was called by the table and not checked on the DNA. TRBV21-1 is an annotated pseudogene. This CDR3 region has 12 residues. The DNA of the CDR3 is TGTGCCAGCAGCAAAAGGGGCGGTTCTGGGTATTTT. This codes for CASSKRGGSGYF.

For this clone: Germline is not matched at one junction end, which may reflect a read error. V gene TRBV4-2 combines with J gene TRBJ1-5, with 11 bases lining up with TRBD1. The CDR3 sequence is 17 residues long. Germline V gene data show CDR1 as LGHNA and CDR2 as YNFKEQ. In DNA, the CDR3 is TGTGCCAGCAGCGAAGAGCCGGGACAGGGGGAGGGTCAGCCCCAGCATTTT. It translates to CASSEEPGQGEGQPQHF.

This clone was seen a single time. The CDR3 protein is CASGGIYGDRAYEQYF. The DNA for the CDR3 is TGTGCCAGCGGTGGGATTTACGGGGACAGGGCCTACGAGCAGTACTTC. The chain combines TRBV28 with TRBJ2-7; 9 bases agree with TRBD1. The CDR3 spans 16 residues. Germline CDR1 MDHEN, CDR2 SYDVKM. With 8 bases clipped from V and 2 bases from J, the junction kept 13 bases outside the gene matches. Filled out from reference TRBV28 and TRBJ2-7, the complete variable domain reads DVKVTQSSRYLVKRTGEKVFLECVQDMDHENMFWYRQDPGLGLRLIYFSYDVKMKEKGDIPEGYSVSREKKERFSLILESASTNQTSMYLCASGGIYGDRAYEQYFGPGTRLTVT.

The rearrangement uses TRBV4-1 and TRBJ2-7; D is possibly TRBD1 (6 bases). CDR1 is MGHRA, CDR2 YSYEKL, per germline. Trimming cost V 0 bases and J 3 bases, with 6 bases left between them. The CDR3 consists of 13 residues. The CDR3 loop reads CASSQEGGYEQYV. For the CDR3, the DNA is TGCGCCAGCAGCCAAGAAGGGGGCTACGAGCAGTACGTC.

The chain recombines TRBV7-3 with TRBJ2-1; 7 nucleotides align to TRBD2. From germline, CDR1 is SGHTA and CDR2 FQGTGA. With 4 bases clipped from V and 8 bases from J, the junction kept 20 bases outside the gene matches. The CDR3 is 18 amino acids. CDR3 sequence reads: CASSSYPLRLAPPYEQFF. The CDR3 coding sequence is TGTGCCAGCAGCTCCTACCCCCTCCGACTAGCCCCACCCTATGAGCAGTTCTTC. Full variable domain (missing parts from reference TRBV7-3 and TRBJ2-1): GAGVSQTPSNKVTEKGKYVELRCDPISGHTALYWYRQSLGQGPEFLIYFQGTGAADDSGLPNDRFFAVRPEGSVSTLKIQRTERGDSAVYLCASSSYPLRLAPPYEQFFGPGTRLTVL.

This chain connects TRBV4-3 to TRBJ1-4; tentative D call: TRBD1 (5 bases). Looked up from germline, CDR1 is LGHNA and CDR2 is YSLEER. The CDR3 extends over 16 amino acids. Between the trimmed V and J ends, which lost 0 bases and 7 bases, there was a span of 15 bases. In nucleotides, the CDR3 is TGCGCCAGCAGCCAAGATTACGGGGGATTTGGTGAAAAACTGTTTTTT. Translating gives CASSQDYGGFGEKLFF.

The gene calls are TRBV2 and TRBJ2-3; possible D gene TRBD2, 6 bases. CDR3 length: 14 residues. Germline V gene sequence: CDR1 SNHLY, CDR2 FYNNEI. Trimming removed 0 bases from V and 3 bases from J, with 7 bases in between. The chain's CDR3 is CASSEAGGTDTQYF. CDR3 in DNA: TGTGCCAGCAGTGAAGCGGGAGGTACAGATACGCAGTATTTT. Together with reference TRBV2 and TRBJ2-3, the CDR3 gives the full variable domain: EPEVTQTPSHQVTQMGQEVILRCVPISNHLYFYWYRQILGQKVEFLVSFYNNEISEKSEIFDDQFSVERPDGSNFTLKIRSTKLEDSAMYFCASSEAGGTDTQYFGPGTRLTVL.

This chain links TRBV9 with TRBJ1-1; D is perhaps TRBD1 (6 bases). V lost 0 bases and J lost 4, with 10 bases in between. Germline V gene sequence: CDR1 SGDLS, CDR2 YYNGEE. The length of the CDR3 is 14 residues. The CDR3: CASSVGGTLTEAFF. CDR3 nucleotide sequence: TGTGCCAGCAGCGTAGGAGGGACACTCACTGAAGCTTTCTTT.

Of note for this clone: A read error may produce the germline difference seen at one junction end. The rearrangement links TRBV5-1 to TRBJ2-1; possible D gene TRBD1, 8 bases. The CDR3 sequence is 15 residues long. CDR1 is SGHRS and CDR2 is YFSETQ in the germline V gene. The CDR3 bases are TGTGCCAGCAGCGTACAGGGGGGGTCCTACAATGAGCAGTTCTTC. This translates into CASSVQGGSYNEQFF.

The chain has TRBV20-1 and TRBJ2-7; TRBD1 matches at 7 bases. The CDR3 totals 11 residues. Germline CDR1 reads DFQATT; CDR2 reads SNEGSKA (reference sequence). The CDR3 DNA reads as TGCAGTGCTAGAGGACAGGGTCAAATTACGGTC. The encoded protein is CSARGQGQITV.

The chain employs TRBV27 and TRBJ2-5; TRBD1 agrees at 10 bases. There are 15 residues in the CDR3. Germline V CDR1 and CDR2: MNHEY, SMNVEV (reference sequence). V gave up 3 bases and J gave up 4 bases; unmatched junction bases: 5. CDR3 nucleotide sequence: TGTGCCAGCAGTTTCTCTGGACAGGGGGGAGAGACCCAGTACTTC. It yields the protein CASSFSGQGGETQYF.

The rearrangement joins TRBV11-2 to TRBJ2-1; 9 nucleotides match TRBD2. From germline, CDR1 is SGHAT and CDR2 FQNNGV. Unmatched junction bases numbered 3, after V lost 3 bases and J lost 9 bases. This CDR3 region has 13 residues. The CDR3 sequence: CASSFISGGEQFF. The CDR3 DNA follows: TGTGCCAGCAGCTTCATTAGCGGGGGTGAGCAGTTCTTC.

This chain connects TRBV7-9 to TRBJ1-1; perhaps TRBD1 as D (6 bases). The CDR3 covers 15 residues. Trimming stripped 4 bases from V and 2 bases from J, with 14 bases between. Germline values: CDR1 SEHNR, CDR2 FQNEAQ (reference sequence). In DNA, the CDR3 is TGTGCCAGCAGCTCCACCGGGACAAGAAACACTGAAGCTTTCTTT. Translation gives CASSSTGTRNTEAFF.

The chain couples TRBV7-3 to TRBJ2-6, with D possibly TRBD1 on 5 matching bases. Trimming took 2 bases from V and 0 from J, leaving 11 bases between them. CDR1 is SGHTA and CDR2 is FQGTGA in the germline V gene. The CDR3 runs to 17 residues. This chain's CDR3 is CASSLGAVLSGANVLTF. The CDR3 DNA reads as TGTGCCAGCAGCTTAGGGGCGGTCCTCTCTGGGGCCAACGTCCTGACTTTC.

V usage is TRBV4-2 and J usage is TRBJ1-2; tentatively, D is TRBD1 (6 bases). The CDR3 has 15 amino acids. V dropped 0 bases and J dropped 10 bases, with 18 bases sitting between them. Germline lookup yields CDR1 LGHNA and CDR2 YNFKEQ. The CDR3 here is CASSQDYNPRGLYTF. The CDR3 DNA reads TGTGCCAGCAGCCAAGATTATAACCCCAGGGGCCTCTACACCTTC.

Points on this clone: A read error may produce the germline difference seen at one junction end. The rearrangement links TRBV5-1 to TRBJ1-2; D possibly corresponds to TRBD1 (5 bases). Germline V lookup: CDR1 SGHRS, CDR2 YFSETQ. The CDR3 runs 17 residues. CDR3 sequence reads: CASSLEEERGPGRGYTF. The CDR3 DNA follows: TGTGCCAGCAGCTTGGAGGAAGAAAGGGGCCCCGGGAGGGGCTACACCTTC. Full variable domain (missing parts from reference TRBV5-1 and TRBJ1-2): KAGVTQTPRYLIKTRGQQVTLSCSPISGHRSVSWYQQTPGQGLQFLFEYFSETQRNKGNFPGRFSGRQFSNSRSEMNVSTLELGDSALYLCASSLEEERGPGRGYTFGSGTRLTVV.